This TCR beta chain was sequenced in a study of T cell responses to AZD1222 COVID-19 vaccine (dated by TCRdb to about 2021). A note on the overall study: AZD1222 recipients given second doses at about 4 weeks or at about 12 weeks were pooled, since spike-specific TCR depth and breadth were not found to differ between the two schedules. Trial participants were enrolled by age into subgroups of 18-55, 56-69 and 70-plus years, and around 150, 29 and 61 TCR-sequenced participants, respectively, were included in these subgroups. TCR sequencing was performed for roughly 250 trial participants, of whom approximately 200 were given two doses of AZD1222 and around 25 were given two doses of MenACWY control vaccine.

The CDR3 regions of human TCRbeta chains were subjected to immunosequencing. In the paper's pipeline: Repertoire TCRs were matched against a reference library of SARS-CoV-2-specific TCRs generated with the MIRA antigen-specificity platform. Breadth meant the fraction of unique TCRs that were SARS-CoV-2-associated, whereas depth meant the fraction of total T cells that were SARS-CoV-2-associated. Using the MIRA data, each spike-specific TCR was mapped to the spike region that the TCR reacts to and placed in a CD4 or CD8 class. Log10-transformed breadth and depth values were compared by one-way ANOVA with Sidak's multiple comparisons tests. This immuneACCESS table, as held by TCRdb, lists in-frame sequences with V and J called but not all clones. Of the missing ones, under half trace to an unresolved V gene in checked studies; the others have no known cause. V and J calls and clone size are copied from that table; D and trimming were computed from the DNA. This sample has some 90,000 clones in its table, and about 90% of those were observed once. The ten top clones hold roughly 16% of the sample.

This specimen's time point label, per the study, means: baseline before first vaccination. The vaccinee samples were drawn from two UK trials, COV001 and COV002, one of which was a single-blind randomized controlled phase 2/3 trial testing AZD1222 (ChAdOx1 nCoV-19) in healthy adults. For TCRbeta chain sequencing, PBMC samples were collected from trial participants at day 0 and at day 28 after the second dose. In the case of this clone: The antigen it binds to is not known. Base qualities are not provided; no much larger clone lies one nucleotide away.

The paper's findings and limits, for the study overall: Most participants were white British and females outnumbered males, and the authors suggested that clonal diversity may have been underestimated. After two AZD1222 doses, spike-specific TCR breadth and depth were significantly higher than at day 0 and than in MenACWY recipients. Conclusions about previously exposed vaccinees are limited because only a handful of AZD1222 recipients were SARS-CoV-2 seropositive at baseline. Vaccine-associated CD4 TCRs spanned the whole spike protein, with dominant responses in regions 160-218 and 743-854. Nearly half of unique spike-specific TCRs reportedly recognized epitopes outside regions mutated in the B.1.351 and B.1.1.7 variants. No day 14 peak-response samples were available, so repertoires were characterized only after the peak T cell response. In the small 56-69-year group, the increase in depth fell short of significance, most likely because of low power.

This specimen consisted of peripheral blood, obtained on day 0 of AZD1222 vaccination. The sequence came from an adult in good health.

CDR3 reads: CASRGRPQHF. The DNA sequence follows: TGTGCCAGCAGGGGTAGGCCCCAGCATTTT. In this chain, TRBV6-5 is recombined with TRBJ1-5; no D gene call is confident. CDR1 and CDR2 were assigned from the germline V gene as MNHEY and SVGAGI. The trim is 6 bases for V and 9 bases for J, with a gap of 6 bases between the germline ends. Reading from cysteine to phenylalanine, the CDR3 counts 10 amino acids. The kept DNA is CDR3 alone, 30 bases in frame from the first base.